The sequence of this T cell receptor beta chain was determined in a study of blood T cell repertoires in COVID-19. Looking at the study overall: The cDNA or gDNA used as material had been derived from T cells, B-cell-depleted T cells, or PBMCs.

Symptom resolution, clearance, or two negative PCRs marked donors in Cohort 3 as recovered. The table came from immunoSEQ multiplex PCR; TCRdb's copy has only in-frame clones and leaves some out. The data show approximately 390,000 clones, approximately 87% seen once. With V trimmed by 6 bases and J by 6 bases, 4 bases remained unmatched. The CDR3 runs to 14 residues. From germline, CDR1 is LGHNT and CDR2 FRNRAP. The J gene is TRBJ1-5, the V gene TRBV12-5; 11 bases fit TRBD1. The sample consisted of PBMCs or T cells enriched from blood (not recorded which). This TCR was recovered from a woman aged 50 to 60 who had recovered from COVID-19. The CDR3 nucleotides are TGTGCTAGTGGGATGGACAGGGGGCGTCAGCCCCAGCATTTT. Protein: CASGMDRGRQPQHF.